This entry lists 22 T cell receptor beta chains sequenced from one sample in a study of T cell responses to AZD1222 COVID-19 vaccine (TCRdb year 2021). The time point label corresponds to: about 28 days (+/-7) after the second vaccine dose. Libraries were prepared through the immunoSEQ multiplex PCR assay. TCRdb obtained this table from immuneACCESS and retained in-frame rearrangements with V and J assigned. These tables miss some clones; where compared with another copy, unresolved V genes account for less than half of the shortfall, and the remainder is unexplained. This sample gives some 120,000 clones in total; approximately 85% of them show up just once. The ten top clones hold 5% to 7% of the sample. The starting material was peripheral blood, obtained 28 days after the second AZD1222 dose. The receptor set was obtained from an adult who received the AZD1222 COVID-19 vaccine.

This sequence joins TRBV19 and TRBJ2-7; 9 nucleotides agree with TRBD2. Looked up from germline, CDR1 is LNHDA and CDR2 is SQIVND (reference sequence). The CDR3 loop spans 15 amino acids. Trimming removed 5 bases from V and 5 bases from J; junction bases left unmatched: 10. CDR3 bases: TGTGCCAGTAGTTCTTCTCAGCGGGAGGCTAACGAGCAGTACTTC. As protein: CASSSSQREANEQYF.

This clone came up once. The CDR3 spells CASSRNAGGLQETQYF. The CDR3 DNA reads TGTGCCAGCAGCCGGAACGCGGGGGGCCTCCAAGAGACCCAGTACTTC. This rearrangement joins TRBV4-2 to TRBJ2-5; 8 nucleotides align to TRBD2. CDR1 is LGHNA, CDR2 YNFKEQ, per germline. This CDR3 has 16 residues. Trimming took 4 bases from V and 1 from J; bases not matched to a gene: 8.

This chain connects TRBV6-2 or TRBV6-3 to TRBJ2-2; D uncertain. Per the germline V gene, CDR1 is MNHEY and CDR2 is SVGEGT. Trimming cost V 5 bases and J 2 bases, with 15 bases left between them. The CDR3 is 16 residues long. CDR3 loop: CASSPLPAANTGELFF. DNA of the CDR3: TGTGCCAGCAGTCCCCTCCCGGCAGCTAACACCGGGGAGCTGTTTTTT.

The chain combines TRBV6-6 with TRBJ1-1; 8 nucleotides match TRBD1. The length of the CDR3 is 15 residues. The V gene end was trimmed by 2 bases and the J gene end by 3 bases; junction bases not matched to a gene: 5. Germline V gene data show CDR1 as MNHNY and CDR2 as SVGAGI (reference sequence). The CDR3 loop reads CASSYPDRGDTEAFF. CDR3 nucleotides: TGTGCCAGCAGTTACCCCGACAGGGGTGACACTGAAGCTTTCTTT.

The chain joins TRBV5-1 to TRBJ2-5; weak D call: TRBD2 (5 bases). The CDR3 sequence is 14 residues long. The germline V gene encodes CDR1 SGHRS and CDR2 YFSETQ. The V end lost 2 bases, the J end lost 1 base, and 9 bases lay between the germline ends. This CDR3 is CASSLLGRQETQYF. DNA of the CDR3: TGCGCCAGCAGCTTACTAGGACGCCAAGAGACCCAGTACTTC. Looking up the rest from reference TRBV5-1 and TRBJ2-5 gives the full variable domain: KAGVTQTPRYLIKTRGQQVTLSCSPISGHRSVSWYQQTPGQGLQFLFEYFSETQRNKGNFPGRFSGRQFSNSRSEMNVSTLELGDSALYLCASSLLGRQETQYFGPGTRLLVL.

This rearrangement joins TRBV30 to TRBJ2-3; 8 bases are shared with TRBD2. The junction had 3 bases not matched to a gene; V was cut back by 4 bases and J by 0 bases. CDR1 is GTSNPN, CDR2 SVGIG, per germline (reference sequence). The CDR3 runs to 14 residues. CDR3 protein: CAWKSGGSTDTQYF. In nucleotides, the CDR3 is TGTGCCTGGAAAAGCGGGGGAAGCACAGATACGCAGTATTTT.

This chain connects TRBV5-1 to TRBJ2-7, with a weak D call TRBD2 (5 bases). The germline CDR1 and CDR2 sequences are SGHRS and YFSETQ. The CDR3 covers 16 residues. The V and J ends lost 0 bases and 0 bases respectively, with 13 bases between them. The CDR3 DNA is TGCGCCAGCAGCTTGGCCTCTAGCCCCACCTCCTACGAGCAGTACTTC. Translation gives CASSLASSPTSYEQYF.

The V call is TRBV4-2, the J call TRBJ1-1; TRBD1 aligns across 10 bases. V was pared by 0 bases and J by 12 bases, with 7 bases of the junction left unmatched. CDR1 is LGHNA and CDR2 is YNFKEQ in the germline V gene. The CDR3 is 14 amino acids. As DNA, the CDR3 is TGTGCCAGCAGCCAAGATATTGACAGGGGGCTGTCTTTCTTT. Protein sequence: CASSQDIDRGLSFF.

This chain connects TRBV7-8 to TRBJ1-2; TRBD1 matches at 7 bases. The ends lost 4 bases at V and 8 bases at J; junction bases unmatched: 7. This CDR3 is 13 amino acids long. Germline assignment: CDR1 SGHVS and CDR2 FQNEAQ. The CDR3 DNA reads TGTGCCAGCAGCTCTCGACAGGGAGAGGGCTACACCTTC. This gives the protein CASSSRQGEGYTF.

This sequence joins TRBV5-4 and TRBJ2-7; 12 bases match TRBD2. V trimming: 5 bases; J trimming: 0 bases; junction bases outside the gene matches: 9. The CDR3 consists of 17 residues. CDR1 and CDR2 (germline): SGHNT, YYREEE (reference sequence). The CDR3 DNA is TGTGCCAGCAGTCGCAGACTAGCGGGAGTCAGCTCCTACGAGCAGTACTTC. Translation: CASSRRLAGVSSYEQYF.

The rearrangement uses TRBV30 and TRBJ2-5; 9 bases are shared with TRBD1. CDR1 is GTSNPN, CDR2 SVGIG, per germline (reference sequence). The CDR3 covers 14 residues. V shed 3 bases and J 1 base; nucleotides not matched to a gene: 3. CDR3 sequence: CAWSGQGTQETQYF. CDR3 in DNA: TGTGCCTGGAGCGGACAGGGGACCCAAGAGACCCAGTACTTC.

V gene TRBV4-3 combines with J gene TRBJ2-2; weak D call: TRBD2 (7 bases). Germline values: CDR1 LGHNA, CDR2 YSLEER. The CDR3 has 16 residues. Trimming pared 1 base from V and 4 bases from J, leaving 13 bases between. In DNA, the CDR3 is TGCGCCAGCAGCCAAGTGCAGGGAGGGGGCACCGGGGAGCTGTTTTTT. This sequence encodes CASSQVQGGGTGELFF.

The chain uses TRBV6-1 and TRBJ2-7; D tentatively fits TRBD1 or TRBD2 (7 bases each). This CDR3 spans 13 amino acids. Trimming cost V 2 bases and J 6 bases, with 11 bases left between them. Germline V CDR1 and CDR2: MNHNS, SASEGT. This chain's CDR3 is CASSESRGGEQYF. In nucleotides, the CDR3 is TGTGCCAGCAGTGAATCCAGGGGGGGCGAGCAGTACTTC.

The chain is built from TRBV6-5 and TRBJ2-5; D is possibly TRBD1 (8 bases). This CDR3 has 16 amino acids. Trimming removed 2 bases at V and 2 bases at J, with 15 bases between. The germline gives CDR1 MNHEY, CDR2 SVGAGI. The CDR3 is CASSYGQGGGQETQYF. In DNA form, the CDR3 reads TGTGCCAGCAGTTACGGACAGGGAGGGGGTCAAGAGACCCAGTACTTC.

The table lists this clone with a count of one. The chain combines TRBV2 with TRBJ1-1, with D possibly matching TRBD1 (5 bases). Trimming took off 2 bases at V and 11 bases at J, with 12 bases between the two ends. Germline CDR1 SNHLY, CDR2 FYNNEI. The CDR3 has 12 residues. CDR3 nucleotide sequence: TGTGCCAGCAGTGAAATCAGGGAGTGGGCTTTCTTT. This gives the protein CASSEIREWAFF.

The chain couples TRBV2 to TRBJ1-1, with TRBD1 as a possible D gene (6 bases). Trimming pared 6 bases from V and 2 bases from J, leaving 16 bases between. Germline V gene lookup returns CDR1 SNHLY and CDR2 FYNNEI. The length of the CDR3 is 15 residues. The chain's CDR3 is CASSFQGIVNTEAFF. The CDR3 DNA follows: TGTGCCAGCAGCTTTCAGGGGATCGTAAACACTGAAGCTTTCTTT.

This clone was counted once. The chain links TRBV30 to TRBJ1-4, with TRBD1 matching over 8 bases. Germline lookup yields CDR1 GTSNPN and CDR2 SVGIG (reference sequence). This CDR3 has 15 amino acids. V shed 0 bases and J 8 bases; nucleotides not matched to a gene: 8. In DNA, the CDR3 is TGTGCCTGGAGTGTCACGGACAGGGTAAAGGAAAAACTGTTTTTT. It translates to CAWSVTDRVKEKLFF.

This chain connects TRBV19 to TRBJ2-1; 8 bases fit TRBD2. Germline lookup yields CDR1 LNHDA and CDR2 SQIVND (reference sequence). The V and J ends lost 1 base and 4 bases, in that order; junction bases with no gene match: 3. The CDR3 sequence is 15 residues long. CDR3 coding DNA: TGTGCCAGTAGTATAGGCGGGAGGAAATACAATGAGCAGTTCTTC. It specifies CASSIGGRKYNEQFF.

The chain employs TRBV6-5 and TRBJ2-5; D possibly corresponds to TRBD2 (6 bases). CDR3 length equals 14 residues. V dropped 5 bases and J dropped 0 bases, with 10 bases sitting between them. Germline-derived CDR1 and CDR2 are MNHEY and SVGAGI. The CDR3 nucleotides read TGTGCCAGCAGTCTGACTAGTAACCAAGAGACCCAGTACTTC. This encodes CASSLTSNQETQYF.

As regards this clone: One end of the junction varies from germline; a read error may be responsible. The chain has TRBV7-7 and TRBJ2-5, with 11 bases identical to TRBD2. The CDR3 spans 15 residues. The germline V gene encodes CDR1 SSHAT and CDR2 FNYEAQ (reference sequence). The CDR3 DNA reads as TGTGCTAGCAGCTCTTTAGCGGGGGGGCGAGAGACCCAGTACTTC. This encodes CASSSLAGGRETQYF.

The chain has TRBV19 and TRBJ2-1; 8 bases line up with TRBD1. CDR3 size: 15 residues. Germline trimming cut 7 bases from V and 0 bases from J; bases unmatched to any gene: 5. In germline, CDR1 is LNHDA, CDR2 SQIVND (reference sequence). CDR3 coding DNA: TGTGCCAGTATGCGAGGGACAGGCTCCTACAATGAGCAGTTCTTC. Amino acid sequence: CASMRGTGSYNEQFF.

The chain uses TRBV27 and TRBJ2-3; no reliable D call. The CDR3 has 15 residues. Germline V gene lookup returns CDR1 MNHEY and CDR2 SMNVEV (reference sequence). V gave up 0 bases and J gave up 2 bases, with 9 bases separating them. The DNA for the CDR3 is TGTGCCAGCAGTTTATCAGGCCAGGACACAGATACGCAGTATTTT. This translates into CASSLSGQDTDTQYF.